The present entry profiles one TCR beta chain with its context. These data originate in a study of blood T cell repertoires in COVID-19. This CDR3 is built from 14 residues. CDR1 and CDR2 (germline): SGHVS, FQNEAQ. V lost 1 base and J 0 bases, leaving 7 bases between the germline ends. Some clones are missing from TCRdb's copy, which holds only in-frame ones; the method was immunoSEQ multiplex PCR. The top ten hold 0.8% to 0.9% of the sample, which has 350,000 to 400,000 clones, roughly nine tenths seen once. Material: PBMCs or T cells enriched from blood (not recorded which). This sequence joins TRBV7-8 and TRBJ2-7; D remains ambiguous. The sequence came from a middle-aged woman who had been exposed to COVID-19. Here the CDR3 DNA reads TGTGCCAGCAGCTTAGGCGCCGACTCCTACGAGCAGTACTTC. Amino acids: CASSLGADSYEQYF. Combining the CDR3 with reference TRBV7-8 and TRBJ2-7 gives the whole variable domain GAGVSQSPRYKVAKRGQDVALRCDPISGHVSLFWYQQALGQGPEFLTYFQNEAQLDKSGLPSDRFFAERPEGSVSTLKIQRTQQEDSAVYLCASSLGADSYEQYFGPGTRLTVT.